These 18 T cell receptor beta chains were sequenced from one sample in a study of spatial heterogeneity in lung cancer (dated by TCRdb to between 2018 and 2021). General conclusions and limits of the study: The tumor nonsynonymous mutation count correlated with the number of expanded intratumoral alpha and beta TCRs.

Libraries came from 5' RACE. Sequenced on a NextSeq 500. Through fastp at Q25 and MiXCR, TCRdb rebuilt clones from the public reads, retaining in-frame beta chains. All rows with the same CDR3 protein become a single entry with the most common DNA and genes. Present in this sample are almost 3,000 distinct CDR3 sequences, roughly a tenth of which were seen just once. The ten largest account for less than 8% of the sample. Sample time point, as interpreted from the label and publication: sample taken at primary tumor resection. No antigen has been assigned to these receptors. The sample in question was lung tumor tissue, obtained at surgery. Receptors were obtained from a female donor with early-stage non-small cell lung cancer.

This clonotype has a count of ten or more. The junction differs from germline at one of its ends, possibly a read error. The chain joins TRBV29-1 to TRBJ1-4; D possibly corresponds to TRBD1 (5 bases). The CDR3 has 9 amino acids. Germline V gene data show CDR1 as SQVTM and CDR2 as ANQGSEA. The CDR3 DNA sequence: TGCAGTTGCAAAAGCGGGGGGATTTTT. Translation gives CSCKSGGIF.

In this sample, this clonotype is medium-sized. The chain combines TRBV20-1 with TRBJ1-5; 8 bases are a match to TRBD1. This CDR3 spans 14 amino acids. V was pared by 6 bases and J by 1 base, with 5 bases of the junction left unmatched. Germline V gives CDR1 DFQATT, CDR2 SNEGSKA (reference sequence). The CDR3: CSALNRGSNQPQHF. The CDR3 bases are TGCAGTGCCCTAAACAGGGGGAGCAATCAGCCCCAGCATTTT.

The table lists this clonotype with a count of one. The V call is TRBV7-9, the J call TRBJ2-3; weak D call: TRBD2 (6 bases). The CDR3 consists of 14 residues. Germline assignment: CDR1 SEHNR and CDR2 FQNEAQ (reference sequence). V was clipped by 7 bases and J by 4 bases, with 15 bases between them. Here the CDR3 reads CASTEPGGADTQYF. The CDR3 bases are TGTGCCAGCACCGAACCTGGCGGGGCAGATACGCAGTATTTT.

This clonotype counts as medium-sized. The chain combines TRBV5-4 with TRBJ2-7; 12 bases align to TRBD2. V lost 1 base to trimming and J lost 2 bases; unmatched junction nucleotides: 4. CDR1 and CDR2 (germline): SGHNT, YYREEE (reference sequence). The CDR3 runs 16 residues. The CDR3 reads CASSLTRTSGTYEQYF. As DNA, the CDR3 is TGTGCCAGCAGCTTGACTCGGACTAGCGGGACCTACGAGCAGTACTTC. The entire variable domain, with the rest obtained from reference TRBV5-4 and TRBJ2-7, is as follows: ETGVTQSPTHLIKTRGQQVTLRCSSQSGHNTVSWYQQALGQGPQFIFQYYREEENGRGNFPPRFSGLQFPNYSSELNVNALELDDSALYLCASSLTRTSGTYEQYFGPGTRLTVT.

This clonotype appeared many times. The chain combines TRBV6-2 or TRBV6-3 with TRBJ2-5, with TRBD2 as a possible D gene (6 bases). Germline assignment: CDR1 MNHEY and CDR2 SVGEGT. This CDR3 spans 14 amino acids. Deletions cut 2 bases from V and 5 bases from J, with 12 bases between. The CDR3 here is CASSYGGRVETQYF. The CDR3 coding sequence is TGTGCCAGCAGTTACGGGGGGAGAGTGGAGACCCAGTACTTC.

In this sample, this clonotype is medium-sized. V gene TRBV27 combines with J gene TRBJ2-7, with 8 bases fitting TRBD2. Germline assignment: CDR1 MNHEY and CDR2 SMNVEV (reference sequence). V lost 7 bases, J lost 3 bases, and 14 bases stayed unmatched. The CDR3 contains 16 residues. Written as DNA, the CDR3 is TGTGCCAGCAAACCTTGGGCCAGCGGGGGAGTCTACGAGCAGTACTTC. Translating it yields CASKPWASGGVYEQYF.

This clonotype is labeled medium-sized. The chain uses TRBV28 and TRBJ1-5, with 11 positions matching TRBD1. Trimming removed 8 bases from V and 1 base from J; junction bases left unmatched: 13. CDR1 is MDHEN, CDR2 SYDVKM, per germline. The CDR3 extends over 18 amino acids. CDR3 bases: TGTGCCAGCTCCCCCGGGACAGGGGGGGGCTCAAGCAATCAGCCCCAGCATTTT. It is translated as CASSPGTGGGSSNQPQHF.

This clonotype counts as medium-sized. The rearrangement uses TRBV11-2 and TRBJ2-2, with TRBD2 matching over 8 bases. This CDR3 has 16 amino acids. Trimming removed 5 bases from V and 1 base from J; junction bases left unmatched: 6. The germline CDR1 and CDR2 sequences are SGHAT and FQNNGV. CDR3 bases: TGTGCCAGCAGCCCATCCGGGGGGGTGAACACCGGGGAGCTGTTTTTT. It translates to CASSPSGGVNTGELFF.

This clonotype was detected once. J is TRBJ1-5 and V is TRBV19; D remains unclear. Per the germline V gene, CDR1 is LNHDA and CDR2 is SQIVND (reference sequence). The CDR3 contains 12 residues. V was trimmed by 6 bases and J by 2 bases, leaving 5 bases between them. CDR3 nucleotide sequence: TGTGCCAGTAGAGATGGCAATCAGCCCCAGCATTTT. Translating it yields CASRDGNQPQHF.

This clonotype turned up a few times. The chain is built from TRBV29-1 and TRBJ1-5, with TRBD1 matching 12 bases. The CDR3 extends over 15 amino acids. J was trimmed by 6 bases and V by 4 bases; bases with no gene match: 7. Germline V gene sequence: CDR1 SQVTM, CDR2 ANQGSEA. Written as DNA, the CDR3 is TGCAGCGTTGCCAGGGGGACAGGGGGCGGTCAGCCCCAGCATTTT. Translating it yields CSVARGTGGGQPQHF. The complete variable domain, with remaining parts taken from reference TRBV29-1 and TRBJ1-5, reads SAVISQKPSRDICQRGTSLTIQCQVDSQVTMMFWYRQQPGQSLTLIATANQGSEATYESGFVIDKFPISRPNLTFSTLTVSNMSPEDSSIYLCSVARGTGGGQPQHFGDGTRLSIL.

Many counts were recorded for this clonotype. The CDR3 region has the DNA TGCGCCAGCAGCTTGAATCCGGGGGCAGGTGGGGCCAACGTCCTGACTTTC. It is translated as CASSLNPGAGGANVLTF. The chain employs TRBV5-1 and TRBJ2-6, with D possibly called TRBD1 or TRBD2 (6 bases each). This CDR3 spans 17 amino acids. Per germline, CDR1 SGHRS and CDR2 YFSETQ. V was cut by 1 base and J by 3 bases, with 14 bases left in between.

This clonotype is labeled as medium-sized. The V call is TRBV20-1, the J call TRBJ1-6, with D tentatively TRBD1 (5 bases). The length of the CDR3 is 14 residues. CDR1 and CDR2 (germline): DFQATT, SNEGSKA (reference sequence). The ends were cut back, 0 bases at V and 8 bases at J, with 11 bases in the middle. The CDR3 DNA follows: TGCAGTGCTAGAGATGGGGGATTTGATTCACCCCTCCACTTT. Its protein is CSARDGGFDSPLHF.

This clonotype is medium-sized in the sample. V and J are TRBV7-8 and TRBJ2-3; unclear D gene. CDR1 is SGHVS and CDR2 is FQNEAQ in the germline V gene. CDR3 length: 12 residues. Trimming pared 5 bases from V and 3 bases from J, leaving 6 bases between. CDR3 loop: CASSLWTDTQYF. CDR3 sequence (DNA): TGTGCCAGCAGCCTCTGGACAGATACGCAGTATTTT.

By share of the sample, this clonotype is medium-sized. The chain combines TRBV7-2 with TRBJ2-3; D may be TRBD1 or TRBD2 (5 bases each). The germline V and J ends were trimmed by 5 bases and 1 base, with 10 bases remaining between them. Germline assignment: CDR1 SGHTA and CDR2 FQGNSA. The CDR3 extends over 14 amino acids. The CDR3 DNA sequence: TGTGCCAGCAGCCAGACGGGGCGCACAGATACGCAGTATTTT. Residues: CASSQTGRTDTQYF.

This clonotype was detected ten times or more. V usage is TRBV20-1 and J usage is TRBJ2-2; D unresolved. Germline CDR1 and CDR2: DFQATT and SNEGSKA (reference sequence). V was cut by 3 bases and J by 2 bases, with 4 bases left in between. CDR3 length: 12 amino acids. The CDR3 sequence: CSARVNTGELFF. Written as DNA, the CDR3 is TGCAGTGCTAGGGTTAACACCGGGGAGCTGTTTTTT.

By frequency in the sample, this clonotype is medium-sized (0.01 to 0.1%). The chain uses TRBV3-1 and TRBJ1-6; D ambiguous. Germline CDR1 is LGHDT and CDR2 is YNNKEL (reference sequence). Trimming removed 3 bases at V and 7 bases at J, with 10 bases between. This CDR3 comprises 14 residues. CDR3 amino acids: CASSHGTQNSPLHF. Here the CDR3 DNA reads TGTGCCAGCAGCCACGGCACTCAAAATTCACCCCTCCACTTT. Full variable domain (rest looked up from reference TRBV3-1 and TRBJ1-6): DTAVSQTPKYLVTQMGNDKSIKCEQNLGHDTMYWYKQDSKKFLKIMFSYNNKELIINETVPNRFSPKSPDKAHLNLHINSLELGDSAVYFCASSHGTQNSPLHFGNGTRLTVT.

This clonotype has at least ten counts. The chain couples TRBV25-1 to TRBJ2-2; D remains ambiguous. The CDR3 covers 12 residues. Germline V gives CDR1 MGHDK, CDR2 SYGVNS. Trimming pared 1 base from V and 6 bases from J, leaving 3 bases between. CDR3: CASSEFSGELFF. CDR3 nucleotide sequence: TGTGCCAGCAGTGAATTCTCCGGGGAGCTGTTTTTT.

This clonotype is termed large (0.1 to 1%). This chain joins TRBV20-1 and TRBJ2-3; D unclear. CDR1 is DFQATT, CDR2 SNEGSKA, per germline (reference sequence). This CDR3 spans 12 amino acids. V shed 3 bases and J shed 2 bases, with 6 bases lying between them. This CDR3 reads CSASRTTDTQYF. As DNA, the CDR3 is TGCAGTGCTAGTCGCACCACAGATACGCAGTATTTT.